This T cell receptor (beta chain) was retrieved from a study of cytomegalovirus exposure and HLA in healthy donors. General observations from the study: TCR beta sequences reportedly predicted most subjects' HLA-A and HLA-B alleles accurately. CMV antigen specificity was confirmed in vitro for a few CMV-associated chains.

Details on this clone: Its matching antigen is unknown.

Primers included in the PCR were 60 Vbeta and 13 Jbeta primers. Libraries were prepared by immunoSEQ multiplex PCR; TCRdb keeps only in-frame clonotypes and omits some of them. The sample consists of some 110,000 clones, around three quarters of them appearing once. The source material was PBMCs. The receptor was derived from an older woman in good health and CMV-seropositive.

In nucleotides, the CDR3 is TGTGCCAGCAGTTACTCGGACAGGGGTCACAATCAGCCCCAGCATTTT. Residues: CASSYSDRGHNQPQHF. The J gene is TRBJ1-5, the V gene TRBV6-5; 9 nucleotides line up with TRBD1. Trimming cost V 0 bases and J 3 bases; bases outside gene matches: 3. Germline values: CDR1 MNHEY, CDR2 SVGAGI. The CDR3 has 16 amino acids.